The entry below gives a single T cell receptor beta chain sequence along with its context. Using immunoSEQ multiplex PCR, the repertoire was profiled, and TCRdb retains in-frame clones only, with some absent. The data show 20,000 or so clones, 74% seen once. This sample stems from a study of OX40 agonist ivuxolimab in advanced cancers. The germline V gene encodes CDR1 LGHNA and CDR2 YSLEER. The CDR3 runs 16 residues. The V end lost 1 base, the J end lost 3 bases, and 13 bases lay between the germline ends. The input for sequencing was CD4+ or CD8+ T cells sorted from blood, taken in a trial of the OX40 agonist ivuxolimab. V gene TRBV4-3 combines with J gene TRBJ1-5; tentatively, D is TRBD1 (5 bases). The origin of this receptor is an adult with an advanced solid tumor such as melanoma, head and neck, liver or kidney cancer. The CDR3 region is CASSQGARGNNQPQHF. CDR3 nucleotide sequence: TGCGCCAGCAGCCAAGGGGCAAGGGGTAACAATCAGCCCCAGCATTTT.